One and the same sample provided the 16 T cell receptor beta chains below, sequenced in a study of glioma-infiltrating T cells. The iRepertoire nested amplicon-rescue multiplex PCR amplified TCR alpha and beta CDR3s from RNA. One entry per CDR3 protein results from TCRdb running MiXCR on the multiplex PCR reads. The table includes roughly 350,000 distinct CDR3 sequences, 41% detected once. Source material: glioma tissue, nonneoplastic brain tissue, or PBMCs (not recorded which). These receptors originate from a human donor with low-grade glioma or glioblastoma, undergoing nonglioma brain surgery, or in good health (not recorded which).

The sample holds one count of this clonotype. This rearrangement joins TRBV6-6 to TRBJ2-1, with TRBD2 as a possible D gene (6 bases). Between the trimmed V and J ends, which lost 6 bases and 2 bases, there was a span of 11 bases. Germline loops: CDR1 MNHNY, CDR2 SVGAGI (reference sequence). The length of the CDR3 is 14 residues. The CDR3: CASSGSQAYNEQFF. The CDR3 DNA follows: TGTGCCAGCAGCGGGAGCCAAGCCTACAATGAGCAGTTCTTC.

This clonotype was detected many times. The rearrangement links TRBV15 to TRBJ2-1, with D hard to call. The V and J ends lost 0 bases and 0 bases respectively, with 9 bases between them. From germline, CDR1 is LNHNV and CDR2 YYDKDF (reference sequence). This CDR3 region has 16 residues. The CDR3 loop is CATSRELSSSYNEQFF. The CDR3 nucleotides read TGTGCCACCAGCAGAGAATTGTCAAGCTCCTACAATGAGCAGTTCTTC.

This clonotype was recorded at least ten times. This chain links TRBV15 with TRBJ2-7; D uncertain. Germline CDR1 is LNHNV and CDR2 is YYDKDF (reference sequence). This CDR3 contains 14 residues. Trimming removed 0 bases from V and 0 bases from J, with 6 bases in between. The chain's CDR3 is CATSRDMHSYEQYF. The CDR3 region has the DNA TGTGCCACCAGCAGAGATATGCACTCCTACGAGCAGTACTTC. The variable domain in full, with the rest retrieved from reference TRBV15 and TRBJ2-7, is DAMVIQNPRYQVTQFGKPVTLSCSQTLNHNVMYWYQQKSSQAPKLLFHYYDKDFNNEADTPDNFQSRRPNTSFCFLDIRSPGLGDTAMYLCATSRDMHSYEQYFGPGTRLTVT.

The rearrangement uses TRBV7-2 and TRBJ2-1, with 7 nucleotides matching TRBD2. The junction had 10 bases not matched to a gene; V was cut back by 4 bases and J by 4 bases. The CDR3 length is 16 residues. Per germline, CDR1 SGHTA and CDR2 FQGNSA. Here the CDR3 DNA reads TGTGCCAGCAGCTCCCTAGAGGGAGGGGAATACAATGAGCAGTTCTTC. It encodes CASSSLEGGEYNEQFF.

This chain links TRBV5-1 with TRBJ1-4; the match to TRBD1 covers 9 bases. V lost 3 bases and J lost 3; bases outside the gene matches: 0. The length of the CDR3 is 14 residues. Germline V gene lookup returns CDR1 SGHRS and CDR2 YFSETQ. Written as DNA, the CDR3 is TGCGCCAGCAGCTACAGGGGGCCTAATGAAAAACTGTTTTTT. Its translation is CASSYRGPNEKLFF.

About this clonotype: A much larger clonotype is one base distant, so this may be a read error. V and J are TRBV6-6 and TRBJ2-3; no clear D gene. Trimming removed 7 bases at V and 7 bases at J, with 9 bases between. The CDR3 is 11 residues long. Germline-derived CDR1 and CDR2 are MNHNY and SVGAGI (reference sequence). DNA for the CDR3: TGTGCCAGCATTCACCATAATACGCAGTATTTT. It translates to CASIHHNTQYF.

On this clonotype: A much larger clone lies one base from this, so it may be a read error. The gene calls are TRBV27 and TRBJ1-5, with 7 bases matching TRBD1. The CDR3 is made up of 14 amino acids. The germline V gene has CDR1 MNHEY and CDR2 SMNVEV (reference sequence). In nucleotides, the CDR3 is TGTGTCAGCAGTATAGACAGGGTAATCCAGCCCCAGCATTTT. This codes for CVSSIDRVIQPQHF.

The sample holds many counts of this clonotype. V and J are TRBV28 and TRBJ1-2; unclear D gene. The V end was cut by 2 bases, the J end by 0 bases, with 7 bases between. The germline gives CDR1 MDHEN, CDR2 SYDVKM. The CDR3 is 14 amino acids. CDR3 in amino acids: CASSLQLANYGYTF. The CDR3 DNA sequence: TGTGCCAGCAGTTTACAGCTAGCTAACTATGGCTACACCTTC.

As regards this clonotype: Since a much larger clone is just one base distant, this may be a read error. The chain recombines TRBV27 with TRBJ1-2; 8 nucleotides agree with TRBD1. V shed 3 bases, J shed 9 bases, and the junction held 12 bases outside the gene matches. Per the germline V gene, CDR1 is MNHEY and CDR2 is SMNVEV (reference sequence). The CDR3 extends over 15 amino acids. CDR3 sequence reads: CASSFGSGGIYSYTF. The CDR3 region has the DNA TGTGCCAGCAGTTTTGGGTCAGGGGGCATTTACAGCTACACCTTC.

The table lists this clonotype with a count of one. The chain couples TRBV29-1 to TRBJ2-4; D is perhaps TRBD1 or TRBD2 (5 bases each). Germline CDR1 and CDR2: SQVTM and ANQGSEA. The CDR3 is 13 residues long. V dropped 4 bases and J dropped 2 bases, with 9 bases sitting between them. The DNA for the CDR3 is TGCAGCGTTGGATTGGGACCCAAAAACATTCAGTACTTC. Amino acid sequence: CSVGLGPKNIQYF. Complete variable domain (other parts from reference TRBV29-1 and TRBJ2-4): SAVISQKPSRDICQRGTSLTIQCQVDSQVTMMFWYRQQPGQSLTLIATANQGSEATYESGFVIDKFPISRPNLTFSTLTVSNMSPEDSSIYLCSVGLGPKNIQYFGAGTRLSVL.

On this clonotype itself: This may be a read error, as it is one base from a much larger clone. The chain is built from TRBV7-2 and TRBJ2-3, with D maybe TRBD1 (6 bases). The ends were cut back, 5 bases at V and 14 bases at J, with 20 bases in the middle. The CDR3 spans 13 residues. Germline lookup yields CDR1 SGHTA and CDR2 FQGNSA. The CDR3 DNA is TGTGCCAGCAGCCCCACGATAGGGGGAGTTGGGTATTTT. Amino acid sequence: CASSPTIGGVGYF.

This clonotype occurred many times. V is TRBV10-3 and J is TRBJ1-1; D is ambiguous. CDR3 size: 15 residues. The germline V and J ends were trimmed by 3 bases and 3 bases, with 14 bases remaining between them. Germline CDR1 is ENHRY and CDR2 is SYGVKD. The CDR3 DNA sequence: TGTGCCATCAGTGACGGGCCCCCAGCAGACACTGAAGCTTTCTTT. Protein product: CAISDGPPADTEAFF.

The J gene is TRBJ1-5, the V gene TRBV3-1; no reliable D call. V dropped 2 bases and J dropped 7 bases, with 9 bases sitting between them. Per germline, CDR1 LGHDT and CDR2 YNNKEL (reference sequence). The CDR3 extends over 13 amino acids. The CDR3 nucleotides read TGTGCCAGCAGCCAAAACCCGGCCCAGCCCCAGCATTTT. Its protein product is CASSQNPAQPQHF.

The V and J genes are TRBV7-6 and TRBJ1-3; D is ambiguous. The V gene's germline CDR1 is SGHVS and CDR2 FNYEAQ. V was clipped by 5 bases and J by 0 bases, with 14 bases between them. The CDR3 contains 16 residues. The CDR3, as DNA: TGTGCCAGCAGCCGCTTCGGGGTAGACTCTGGAAACACCATATATTTT. Amino acids: CASSRFGVDSGNTIYF. Full variable domain (rest looked up from reference TRBV7-6 and TRBJ1-3): GAGVSQSPRYKVTKRGQDVALRCDPISGHVSLYWYRQALGQGPEFLTYFNYEAQQDKSGLPNDRFSAERPEGSISTLTIQRTEQRDSAMYRCASSRFGVDSGNTIYFGEGSWLTVV.

The chain links TRBV6-2 or TRBV6-3 to TRBJ2-1; D gene uncertain. The CDR3 is 17 residues long. Trimming took 0 bases from V and 4 from J, leaving 16 bases between them. From germline, CDR1 is MNHEY and CDR2 SVGEGT. The CDR3 coding sequence is TGTGCCAGCAGTTACTCTCGCTCCCCACCCCAATACAATGAGCAGTTCTTC. It codes for CASSYSRSPPQYNEQFF.

This rearrangement joins TRBV20-1 to TRBJ2-7; D is possibly TRBD2 (7 bases). The CDR3 is made up of 11 amino acids. Per germline, CDR1 DFQATT and CDR2 SNEGSKA (reference sequence). V lost 5 bases and J lost 6, with 11 bases in between. As DNA, the CDR3 is TGCAGTGCTGGCGGGGGCTTCGAGCAGTACTTC. This gives the protein CSAGGGFEQYF.